This T cell receptor (beta chain) was captured by sequencing in a study of CD4 and CD8 cells across lung adenocarcinoma regions. The V gene's germline CDR1 is WSHSY and CDR2 SAAADI. V was pared by 9 bases and J by 2 bases, with 7 bases of the junction left unmatched. This CDR3 spans 14 amino acids. Using its own MiXCR run on the PCR reads, TCRdb lists one record per CDR3 protein. The table lists under 25,000 distinct CDR3 sequences, around half of them singletons, with about a quarter in the top ten. The gene calls are TRBV10-2 and TRBJ2-1; TRBD1 aligns across 7 bases. Sequencing was done on a sample of CD8+ T cells from the center of a lung tumor. The clonotype was recovered from a female donor with lung adenocarcinoma. The CD4 and CD8 labels of this study may be unreliable. This chain's CDR3 is CASTRDSTYNEQFF. In DNA form, the CDR3 reads TGCGCCAGTACCCGGGACAGCACCTACAATGAGCAGTTCTTC.